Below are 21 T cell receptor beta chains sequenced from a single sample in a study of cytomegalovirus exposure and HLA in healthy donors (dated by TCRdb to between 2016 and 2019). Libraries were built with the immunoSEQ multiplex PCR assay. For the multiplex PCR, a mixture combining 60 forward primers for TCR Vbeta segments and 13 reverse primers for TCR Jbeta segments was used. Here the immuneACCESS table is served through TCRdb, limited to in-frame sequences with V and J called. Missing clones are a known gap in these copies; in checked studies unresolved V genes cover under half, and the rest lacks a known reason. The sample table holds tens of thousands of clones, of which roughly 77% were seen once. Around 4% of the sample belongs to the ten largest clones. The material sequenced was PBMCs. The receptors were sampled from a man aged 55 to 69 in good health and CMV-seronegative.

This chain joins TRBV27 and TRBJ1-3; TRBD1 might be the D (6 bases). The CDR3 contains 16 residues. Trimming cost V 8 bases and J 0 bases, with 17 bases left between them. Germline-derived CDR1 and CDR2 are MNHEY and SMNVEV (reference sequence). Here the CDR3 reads CASRSRGYRSGNTIYF. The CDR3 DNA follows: TGTGCCAGCCGATCTAGGGGGTACCGCTCTGGAAACACCATATATTTT.

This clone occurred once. The CDR3 DNA reads TGTGCCAGCAGTTATAGGGGACAGGGTAACACTGAAGCTTTCTTT. Protein sequence: CASSYRGQGNTEAFF. The chain joins TRBV6-6 to TRBJ1-1; 9 nucleotides agree with TRBD1. There are 15 residues in the CDR3. Germline V lookup: CDR1 MNHNY, CDR2 SVGAGI (reference sequence). The J segment lost 2 bases and the V segment lost 3 bases, leaving 4 bases of the junction unmatched.

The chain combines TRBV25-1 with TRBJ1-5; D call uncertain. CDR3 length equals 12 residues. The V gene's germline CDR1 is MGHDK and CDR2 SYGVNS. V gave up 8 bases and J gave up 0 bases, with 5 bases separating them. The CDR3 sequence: CASQHSNQPQHF. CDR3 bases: TGTGCCAGCCAACATAGCAATCAGCCCCAGCATTTT. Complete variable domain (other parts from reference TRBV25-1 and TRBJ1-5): EADIYQTPRYLVIGTGKKITLECSQTMGHDKMYWYQQDPGMELHLIHYSYGVNSTEKGDLSSESTVSRIRTEHFPLTLESARPSHTSQYLCASQHSNQPQHFGDGTRLSIL.

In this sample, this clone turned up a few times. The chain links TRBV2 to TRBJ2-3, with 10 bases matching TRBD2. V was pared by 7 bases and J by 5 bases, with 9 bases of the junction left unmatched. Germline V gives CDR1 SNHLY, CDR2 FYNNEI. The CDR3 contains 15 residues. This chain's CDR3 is CASIRSGGAGDTQYF. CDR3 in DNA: TGTGCCAGCATACGGAGCGGGGGGGCGGGAGATACGCAGTATTTT.

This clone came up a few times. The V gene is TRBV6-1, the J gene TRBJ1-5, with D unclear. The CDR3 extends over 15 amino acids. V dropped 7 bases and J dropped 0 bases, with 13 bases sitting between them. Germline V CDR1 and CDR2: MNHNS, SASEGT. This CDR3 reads CASTTGGYSNQPQHF. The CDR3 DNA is TGTGCCAGCACTACGGGTGGTTATAGCAATCAGCCCCAGCATTTT.

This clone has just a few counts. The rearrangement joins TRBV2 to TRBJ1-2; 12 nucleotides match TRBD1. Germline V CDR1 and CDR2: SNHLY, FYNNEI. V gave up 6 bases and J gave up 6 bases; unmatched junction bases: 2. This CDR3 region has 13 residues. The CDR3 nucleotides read TGTGCCAGCAGGGGACAGGGGGCGCATGGCTACACCTTC. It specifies CASRGQGAHGYTF.

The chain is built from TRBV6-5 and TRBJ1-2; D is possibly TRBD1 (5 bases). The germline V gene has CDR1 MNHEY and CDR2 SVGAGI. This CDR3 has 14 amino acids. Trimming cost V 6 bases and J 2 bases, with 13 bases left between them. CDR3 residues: CASRKPGGNYGYTF. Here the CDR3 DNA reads TGTGCCAGCAGAAAGCCCGGGGGGAACTATGGCTACACCTTC.

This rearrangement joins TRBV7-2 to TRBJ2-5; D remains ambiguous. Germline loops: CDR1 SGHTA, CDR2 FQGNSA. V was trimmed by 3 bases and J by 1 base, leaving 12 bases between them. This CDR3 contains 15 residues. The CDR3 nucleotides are TGTGCCAGCAGCTTTTGGGCCGCCCCCCAAGAGACCCAGTACTTC. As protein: CASSFWAAPQETQYF.

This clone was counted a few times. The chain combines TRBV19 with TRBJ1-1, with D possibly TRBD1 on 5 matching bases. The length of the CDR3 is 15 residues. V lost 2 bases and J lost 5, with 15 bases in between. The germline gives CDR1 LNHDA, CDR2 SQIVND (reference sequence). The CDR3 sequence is CASSIRLRVETEAFF. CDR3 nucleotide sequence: TGTGCCAGTAGTATAAGGCTCAGGGTAGAGACTGAAGCTTTCTTT.

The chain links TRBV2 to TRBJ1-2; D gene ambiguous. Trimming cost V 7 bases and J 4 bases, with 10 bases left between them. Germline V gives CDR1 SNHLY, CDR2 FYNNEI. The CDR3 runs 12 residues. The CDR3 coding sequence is TGTGCCAGCACCGAGGGAGGCTATGGCTACACCTTC. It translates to CASTEGGYGYTF.

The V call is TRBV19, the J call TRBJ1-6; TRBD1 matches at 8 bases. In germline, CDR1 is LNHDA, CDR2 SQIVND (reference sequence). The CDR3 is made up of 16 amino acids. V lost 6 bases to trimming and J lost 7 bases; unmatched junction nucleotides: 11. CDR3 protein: CASSMPRGTGNSPLHF. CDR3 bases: TGTGCCAGTAGCATGCCCCGGGGGACAGGAAATTCACCCCTCCACTTT.

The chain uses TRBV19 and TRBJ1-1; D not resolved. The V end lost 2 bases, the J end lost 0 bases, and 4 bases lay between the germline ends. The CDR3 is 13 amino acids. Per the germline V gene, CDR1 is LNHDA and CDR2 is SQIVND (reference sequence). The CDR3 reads CASSISLNTEAFF. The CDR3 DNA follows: TGTGCCAGTAGTATATCTCTGAACACTGAAGCTTTCTTT.

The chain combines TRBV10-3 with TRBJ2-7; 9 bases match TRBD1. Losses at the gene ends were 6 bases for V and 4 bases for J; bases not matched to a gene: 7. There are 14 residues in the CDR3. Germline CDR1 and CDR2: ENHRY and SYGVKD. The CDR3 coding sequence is TGTGCCATCAGCGGGACAGGGTTAGGGTACGAGCAGTACTTC. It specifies CAISGTGLGYEQYF.

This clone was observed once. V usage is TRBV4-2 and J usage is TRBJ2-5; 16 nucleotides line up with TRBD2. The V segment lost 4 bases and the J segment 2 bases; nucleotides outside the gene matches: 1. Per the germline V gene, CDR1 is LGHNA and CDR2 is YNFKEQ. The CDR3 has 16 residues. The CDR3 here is CASSPGLAGGQETQYF. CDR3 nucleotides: TGTGCCAGCAGCCCGGGACTAGCGGGGGGGCAAGAGACCCAGTACTTC.

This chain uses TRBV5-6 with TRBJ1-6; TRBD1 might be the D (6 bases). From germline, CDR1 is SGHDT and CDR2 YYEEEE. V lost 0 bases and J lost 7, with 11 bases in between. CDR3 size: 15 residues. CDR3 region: CASSLVGGRNSPLHF. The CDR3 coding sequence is TGTGCCAGCAGCTTGGTAGGGGGTCGCAATTCACCCCTCCACTTT.

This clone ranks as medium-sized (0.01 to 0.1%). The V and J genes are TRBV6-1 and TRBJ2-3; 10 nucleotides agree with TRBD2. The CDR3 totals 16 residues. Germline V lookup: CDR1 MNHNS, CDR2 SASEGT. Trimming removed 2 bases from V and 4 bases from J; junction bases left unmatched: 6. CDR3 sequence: CASSESGGVGADTQYF. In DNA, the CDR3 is TGTGCCAGCAGTGAAAGCGGGGGGGTTGGAGCAGATACGCAGTATTTT.

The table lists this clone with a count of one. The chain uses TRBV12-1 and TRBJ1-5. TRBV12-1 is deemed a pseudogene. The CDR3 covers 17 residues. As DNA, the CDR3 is TGTGCCAGCGACCAAAAATCGGAGACCAGTTCGAGCCAGCCCCAGCATTTT. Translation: CASDQKSETSSSQPQHF.

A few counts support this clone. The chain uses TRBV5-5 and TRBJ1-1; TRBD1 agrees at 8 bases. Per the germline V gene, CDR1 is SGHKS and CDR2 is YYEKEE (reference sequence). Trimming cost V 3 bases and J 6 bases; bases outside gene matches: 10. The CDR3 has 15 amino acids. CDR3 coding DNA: TGTGCCAGCAGCTCCCGCATTGACAGGGGAGCTGAAGCTTTCTTT. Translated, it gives CASSSRIDRGAEAFF.

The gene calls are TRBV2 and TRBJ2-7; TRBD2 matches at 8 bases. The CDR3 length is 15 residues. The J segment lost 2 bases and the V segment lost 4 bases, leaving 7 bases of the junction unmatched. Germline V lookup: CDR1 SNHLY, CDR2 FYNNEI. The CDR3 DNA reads TGTGCCAGCAGTGGTAGCGGGGATCCTACCTACGAGCAGTACTTC. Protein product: CASSGSGDPTYEQYF. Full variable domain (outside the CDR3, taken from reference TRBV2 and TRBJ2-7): EPEVTQTPSHQVTQMGQEVILRCVPISNHLYFYWYRQILGQKVEFLVSFYNNEISEKSEIFDDQFSVERPDGSNFTLKIRSTKLEDSAMYFCASSGSGDPTYEQYFGPGTRLTVT.

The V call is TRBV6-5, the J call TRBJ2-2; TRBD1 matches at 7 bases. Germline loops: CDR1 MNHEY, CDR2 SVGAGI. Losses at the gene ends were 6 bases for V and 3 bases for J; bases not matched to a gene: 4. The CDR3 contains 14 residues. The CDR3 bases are TGTGCCAGCAGCACAACAGGGGACACCGGGGAGCTGTTTTTT. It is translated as CASSTTGDTGELFF.

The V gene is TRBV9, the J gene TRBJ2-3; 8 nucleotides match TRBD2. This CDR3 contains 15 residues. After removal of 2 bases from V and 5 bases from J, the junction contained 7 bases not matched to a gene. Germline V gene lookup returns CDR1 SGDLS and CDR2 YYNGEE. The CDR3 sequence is CASSVAGGRGDTQYF. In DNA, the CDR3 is TGTGCCAGCAGCGTTGCGGGGGGTCGTGGAGATACGCAGTATTTT.